Here is one T cell receptor (beta chain) with its context. Its cognate antigen is unknown. The junction shows a germline mismatch at one end, possibly a read error. Both 60 Vbeta primers and 13 Jbeta primers went into the PCR. Method: immunoSEQ multiplex PCR; TCRdb's copy keeps in-frame clones and lacks some. The sample holds some 160,000 clones; 84% are singletons and the top ten take around 1.9%. The data stem from a study of cytomegalovirus exposure and HLA in healthy donors. The donors gave bone marrow, and they were healthy. Unrecorded immune exposures were likely, despite nominal health at sampling. Study results and caveats: Roughly uniform depth of sequencing across donors was assumed in presence/absence analyses.

The CDR3 totals 13 residues. Germline V gives CDR1 ENHRY, CDR2 SYGVKD. The TCR comes from a man aged 18 to 30 in good health and CMV-seronegative. The sample consisted of PBMCs. This sequence joins TRBV10-3 and TRBJ2-7; 7 positions agree with TRBD1. This CDR3 reads CAISGHFGTAEDF. CDR3 sequence (DNA): TGTGCCATCAGTGGTCACTTCGGGACAGCCGAGGACTTC.